A single sample is the source of the 8 T cell receptor beta chains below, sequenced in a study of T-cell reconstitution after alpha-beta-depleted transplantation in children. Preparation of the TCRbeta library used unique molecular identifiers. TCRdb called the PCR reads again in MiXCR, with one record for every CDR3 protein. The top ten hold 4% to 5.5% of the sample, which has about 340,000 distinct CDR3 sequences, 10% to 15% seen once. Sequencing was performed on PBMCs, taken from the stem cell graft. These TCRs come from a human donor who donated a stem cell graft to a child with Fanconi anemia.

The rearrangement joins TRBV6-5 to TRBJ2-3, with D maybe TRBD2 (6 bases). This CDR3 is built from 15 residues. Germline V gene lookup returns CDR1 MNHEY and CDR2 SVGAGI. V lost 2 bases and J 5 bases, leaving 14 bases between the germline ends. This CDR3 is CASSYVADGGDTQYF. The CDR3 DNA is TGTGCCAGCAGTTACGTGGCAGACGGGGGAGATACGCAGTATTTT.

V and J are TRBV12-3 or TRBV12-4 and TRBJ2-5, with 12 bases aligning to TRBD1. This CDR3 region has 17 residues. J lost 6 bases, V lost 6 bases, and 14 bases had no gene match. CDR3 amino acids: CASRPPGTGGPRKTQYF. The CDR3 DNA reads as TGTGCCAGCAGACCACCGGGGACAGGGGGCCCTCGGAAGACCCAGTACTTC.

The sample holds many counts of this clonotype. The CDR3 loop is CASSAGGVVEKLFF. The CDR3 DNA reads TGTGCCAGCAGCGCGGGCGGGGTTGTTGAAAAACTGTTTTTT. V usage is TRBV9 and J usage is TRBJ1-4, with D unclear. Germline loops: CDR1 SGDLS, CDR2 YYNGEE. Trimming took 3 bases from V and 7 from J, leaving 13 bases between them. The CDR3 contains 14 residues.

This clonotype was observed at least ten times. This chain uses TRBV28 with TRBJ2-7, with no clear D. This CDR3 is 12 amino acids long. The germline V gene encodes CDR1 MDHEN and CDR2 SYDVKM. V was pared by 4 bases and J by 2 bases, with 6 bases between. The CDR3 DNA is TGTGCCAGCAGTTCACCAGCCTACGAGCAGTACTTC. It is translated as CASSSPAYEQYF.

This clonotype was detected only a few times. The chain has TRBV7-2 and TRBJ2-2; 7 nucleotides align to TRBD2. V shed 2 bases and J 2 bases; nucleotides not matched to a gene: 5. The germline CDR1 and CDR2 sequences are SGHTA and FQGNSA. This CDR3 has 16 amino acids. CDR3 protein: CASSLSGGGNTGELFF. The CDR3 DNA is TGTGCCAGCAGCTTATCGGGGGGTGGCAACACCGGGGAGCTGTTTTTT.

This clonotype came up a few times. The chain links TRBV12-3 or TRBV12-4 to TRBJ2-1; 7 bases match TRBD1. There are 16 residues in the CDR3. Unmatched junction bases numbered 9, after V lost 7 bases and J lost 0 bases. CDR3 residues: CASMKGAFSSYNEQFF. In DNA form, the CDR3 reads TGTGCCAGCATGAAGGGGGCCTTCAGCTCCTACAATGAGCAGTTCTTC.

This clonotype was detected a few times. The genes are TRBV20-1 and TRBJ2-7, with TRBD1 identical over 7 bases. The germline V gene has CDR1 DFQATT and CDR2 SNEGSKA (reference sequence). Germline trimming cut 4 bases from V and 3 bases from J; bases unmatched to any gene: 6. CDR3 length: 13 amino acids. The CDR3 DNA is TGCAGTGCTACCCAGGGACAGATCTACGAGCAGTACTTC. This translates into CSATQGQIYEQYF.

The table lists this clonotype with a few counts. This chain connects TRBV4-3 to TRBJ2-5; D is undetermined. Trimming took 2 bases from V and 4 from J, leaving 17 bases between them. CDR3 length: 16 amino acids. The V gene's germline CDR1 is LGHNA and CDR2 YSLEER. This chain's CDR3 is CASSQTPKAVGETQYF. The CDR3 region has the DNA TGCGCCAGCAGCCAAACCCCTAAGGCCGTGGGAGAGACCCAGTACTTC.